This T cell receptor (beta chain) was observed in a study of blood T cell repertoires in COVID-19. Looking at the study overall: COVID-19 samples collected from the United States, Italy and Spain covered acute and convalescent phases. The analysed material was cDNA or gDNA that came from T cells, B-cell-depleted T cells, or PBMCs.

CDR3 length: 16 amino acids. Germline CDR1 SGHRS, CDR2 YFSETQ. J gave up 3 bases and V 4 bases, and 12 bases lay outside the gene matches. In the original analysis: Reference gene primer amplification gave estimated nucleated cell counts. Method: immunoSEQ multiplex PCR; TCRdb's copy keeps in-frame clones and lacks some. Clone size and the V and J calls come from that table; the DNA yielded D and trimming. There are 250,000 to 300,000 clones in the sample; 85% to 90% occur only once, and less than 15% lies in the top ten. A Seattle source enrolled patients during active infection and followed them longitudinally.

This receptor was taken from a woman aged 25 to 45 with COVID-19, enrolled during active disease. This sequence joins TRBV5-1 and TRBJ1-2; 7 positions agree with TRBD1. Sequencing input: peripheral blood. CDR3 amino acids: CASSPPPGQPDYGYTF. The DNA for the CDR3 is TGCGCCAGCAGCCCACCACCGGGACAGCCTGACTATGGCTACACCTTC.